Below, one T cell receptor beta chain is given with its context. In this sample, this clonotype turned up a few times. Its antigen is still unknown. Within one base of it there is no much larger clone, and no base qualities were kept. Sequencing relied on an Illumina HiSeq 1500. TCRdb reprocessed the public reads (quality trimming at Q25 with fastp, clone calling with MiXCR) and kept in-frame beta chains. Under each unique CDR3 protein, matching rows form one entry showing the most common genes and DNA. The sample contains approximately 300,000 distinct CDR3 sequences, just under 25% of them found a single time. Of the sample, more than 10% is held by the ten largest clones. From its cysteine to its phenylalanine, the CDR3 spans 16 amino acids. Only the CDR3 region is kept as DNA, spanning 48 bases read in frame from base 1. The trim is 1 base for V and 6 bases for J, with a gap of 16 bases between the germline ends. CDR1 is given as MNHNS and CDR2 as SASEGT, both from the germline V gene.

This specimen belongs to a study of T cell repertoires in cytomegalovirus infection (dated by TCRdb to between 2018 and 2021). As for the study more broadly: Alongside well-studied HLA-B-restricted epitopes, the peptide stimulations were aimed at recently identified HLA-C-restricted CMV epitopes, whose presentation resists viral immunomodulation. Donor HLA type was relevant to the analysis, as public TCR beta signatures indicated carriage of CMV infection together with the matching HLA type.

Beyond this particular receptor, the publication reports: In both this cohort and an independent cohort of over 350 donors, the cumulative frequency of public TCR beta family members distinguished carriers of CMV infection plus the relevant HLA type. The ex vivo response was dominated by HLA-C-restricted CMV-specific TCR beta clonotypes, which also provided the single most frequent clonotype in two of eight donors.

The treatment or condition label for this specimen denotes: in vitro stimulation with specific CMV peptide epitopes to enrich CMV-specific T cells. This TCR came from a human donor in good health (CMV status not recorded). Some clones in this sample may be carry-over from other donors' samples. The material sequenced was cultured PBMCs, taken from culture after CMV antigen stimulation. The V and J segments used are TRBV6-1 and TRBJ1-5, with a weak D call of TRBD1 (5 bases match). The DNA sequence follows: TGTGCCAGCAGTGAAGGGGGACCGGGTACCACTCAGCCCCAGCATTTT. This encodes CASSEGGPGTTQPQHF.